This T cell receptor (beta chain) is from a study of naive and memory T cell subsets. The beta constant-region primer was an equimolar mix of two oligonucleotides covering TRBC1 and TRBC2. TCRdb analysed the UMI-ligation and nested PCR reads with MiXCR anew, one entry per CDR3 protein. The sample consists of 25,000 to 30,000 distinct CDR3 sequences, around 10% of them appearing once. Four subsets defined by CD45RA and CD27 were sorted after CD3, CD4, CD8 and live/dead staining. V shed 7 bases and J 12 bases; nucleotides not matched to a gene: 22. This CDR3 is built from 15 residues. Germline CDR1 SQVTM, CDR2 ANQGSEA. This clonotype was counted at least ten times.

This chain uses TRBV29-1 with TRBJ1-1; 8 bases match TRBD1. This sequence was found in a human donor in good health. The sequencing input was effector memory CD4+ T cells from blood. Subset denoted: effector memory, CD45RA- CD27-. DNA for the CDR3: TGCAGCGCCGCGAGGCAGGGGGCTGGTGTGGGTCAAACTTTCTTT. Amino acids: CSAARQGAGVGQTFF.